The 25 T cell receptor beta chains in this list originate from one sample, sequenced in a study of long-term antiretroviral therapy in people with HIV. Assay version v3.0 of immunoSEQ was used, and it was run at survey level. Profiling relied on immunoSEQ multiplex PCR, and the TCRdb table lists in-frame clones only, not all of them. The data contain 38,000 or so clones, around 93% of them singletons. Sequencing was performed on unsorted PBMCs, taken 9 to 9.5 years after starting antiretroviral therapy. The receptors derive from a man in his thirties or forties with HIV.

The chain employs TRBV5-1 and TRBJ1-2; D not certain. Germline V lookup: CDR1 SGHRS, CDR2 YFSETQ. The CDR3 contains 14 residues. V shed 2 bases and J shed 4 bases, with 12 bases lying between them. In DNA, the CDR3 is TGCGCCAGCAGCTTAACAGATGACACCTATGGCTACACCTTC. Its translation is CASSLTDDTYGYTF.

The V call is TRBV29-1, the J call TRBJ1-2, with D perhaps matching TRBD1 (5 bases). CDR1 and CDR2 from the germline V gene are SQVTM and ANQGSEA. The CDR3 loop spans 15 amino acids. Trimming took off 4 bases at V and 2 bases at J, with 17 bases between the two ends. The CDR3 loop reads CSVVGSGGLNYGYTF. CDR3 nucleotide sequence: TGCAGCGTTGTAGGGTCCGGGGGTCTCAACTATGGCTACACCTTC.

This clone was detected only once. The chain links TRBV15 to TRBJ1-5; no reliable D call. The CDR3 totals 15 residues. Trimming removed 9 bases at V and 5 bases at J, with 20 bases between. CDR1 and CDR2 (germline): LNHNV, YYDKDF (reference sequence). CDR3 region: CATQTGEGSDQPQHF. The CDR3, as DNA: TGTGCCACACAAACCGGGGAGGGTTCAGATCAGCCCCAGCATTTT.

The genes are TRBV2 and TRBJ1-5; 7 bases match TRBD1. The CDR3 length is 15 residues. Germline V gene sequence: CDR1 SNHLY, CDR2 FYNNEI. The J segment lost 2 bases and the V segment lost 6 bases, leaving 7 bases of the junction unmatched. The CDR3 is CASRSDRAGNQPQHF. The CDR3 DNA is TGTGCCAGCAGGTCAGACAGGGCAGGCAATCAGCCCCAGCATTTT.

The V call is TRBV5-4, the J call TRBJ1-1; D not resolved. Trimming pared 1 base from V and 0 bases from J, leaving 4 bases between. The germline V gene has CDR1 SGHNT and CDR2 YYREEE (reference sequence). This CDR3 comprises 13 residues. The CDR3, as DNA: TGTGCCAGCAGCTTGTTCATGAACACTGAAGCTTTCTTT. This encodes CASSLFMNTEAFF. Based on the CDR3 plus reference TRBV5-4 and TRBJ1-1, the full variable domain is ETGVTQSPTHLIKTRGQQVTLRCSSQSGHNTVSWYQQALGQGPQFIFQYYREEENGRGNFPPRFSGLQFPNYSSELNVNALELDDSALYLCASSLFMNTEAFFGQGTRLTVV.

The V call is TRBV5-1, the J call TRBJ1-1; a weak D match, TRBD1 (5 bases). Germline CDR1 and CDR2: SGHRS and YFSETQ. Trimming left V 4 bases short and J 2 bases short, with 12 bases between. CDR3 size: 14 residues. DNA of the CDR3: TGCGCCAGCAGCCCGGGACTAGGAAACACTGAAGCTTTCTTT. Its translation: CASSPGLGNTEAFF.

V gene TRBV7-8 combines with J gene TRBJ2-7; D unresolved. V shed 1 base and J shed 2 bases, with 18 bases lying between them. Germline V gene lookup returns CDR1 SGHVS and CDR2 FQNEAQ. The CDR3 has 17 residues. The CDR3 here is CASSLVGPMEQPYEQYF. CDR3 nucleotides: TGTGCCAGCAGCTTAGTGGGCCCTATGGAACAGCCCTACGAGCAGTACTTC.

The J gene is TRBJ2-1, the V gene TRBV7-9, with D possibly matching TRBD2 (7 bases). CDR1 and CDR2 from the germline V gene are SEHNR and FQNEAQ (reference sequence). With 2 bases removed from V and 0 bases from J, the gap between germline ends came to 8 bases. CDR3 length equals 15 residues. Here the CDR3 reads CASSLRGGSYNEQFF. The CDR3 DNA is TGTGCCAGCAGCTTAAGGGGGGGCTCCTACAATGAGCAGTTCTTC.

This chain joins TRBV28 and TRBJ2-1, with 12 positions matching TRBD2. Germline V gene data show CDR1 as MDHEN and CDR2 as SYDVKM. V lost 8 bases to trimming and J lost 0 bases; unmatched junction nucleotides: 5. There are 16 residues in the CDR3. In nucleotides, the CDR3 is TGTGCCAGCGGGACTAGCGGGTTGAGCTCCTACAATGAGCAGTTCTTC. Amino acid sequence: CASGTSGLSSYNEQFF.

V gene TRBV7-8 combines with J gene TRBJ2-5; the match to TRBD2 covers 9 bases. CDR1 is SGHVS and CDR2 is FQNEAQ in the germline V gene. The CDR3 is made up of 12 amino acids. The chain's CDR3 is CAIQTSGETQYF. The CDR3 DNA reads TGTGCTATCCAGACTAGCGGAGAGACCCAGTACTTC.

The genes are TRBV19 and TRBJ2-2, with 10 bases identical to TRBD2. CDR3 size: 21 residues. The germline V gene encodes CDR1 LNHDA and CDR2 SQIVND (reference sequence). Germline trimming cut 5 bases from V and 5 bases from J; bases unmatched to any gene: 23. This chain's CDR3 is CASSSLGGASSGGATTGELFF. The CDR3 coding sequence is TGTGCCAGTAGTTCGCTCGGGGGGGCCTCTAGCGGGGGAGCTACTACCGGGGAGCTGTTTTTT.

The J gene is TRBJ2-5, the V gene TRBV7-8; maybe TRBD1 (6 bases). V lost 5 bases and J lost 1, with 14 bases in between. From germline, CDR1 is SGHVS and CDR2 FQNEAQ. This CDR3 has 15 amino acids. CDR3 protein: CASSPGVDSQETQYF. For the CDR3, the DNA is TGTGCCAGCAGCCCCGGCGTGGACAGCCAAGAGACCCAGTACTTC.

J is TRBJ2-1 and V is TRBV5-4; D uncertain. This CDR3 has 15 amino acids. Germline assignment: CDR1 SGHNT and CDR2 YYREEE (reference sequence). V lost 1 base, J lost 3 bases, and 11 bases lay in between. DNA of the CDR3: TGTGCCAGCAGCTTGTGGAACAGTAACTACAATGAGCAGTTCTTC. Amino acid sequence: CASSLWNSNYNEQFF.

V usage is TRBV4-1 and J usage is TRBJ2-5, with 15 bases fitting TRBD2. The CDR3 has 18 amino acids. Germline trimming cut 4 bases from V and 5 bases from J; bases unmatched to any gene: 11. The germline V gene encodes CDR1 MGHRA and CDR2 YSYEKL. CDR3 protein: CASSPMGLAGGPAETQYF. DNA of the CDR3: TGCGCCAGCAGCCCCATGGGACTAGCGGGGGGACCCGCCGAGACCCAGTACTTC.

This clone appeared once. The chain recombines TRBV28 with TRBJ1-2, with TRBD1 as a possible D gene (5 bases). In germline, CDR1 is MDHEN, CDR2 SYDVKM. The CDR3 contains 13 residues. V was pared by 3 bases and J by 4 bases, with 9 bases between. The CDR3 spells CASSFPGFYGYTF. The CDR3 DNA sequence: TGTGCCAGCAGTTTCCCAGGGTTCTATGGCTACACCTTC.

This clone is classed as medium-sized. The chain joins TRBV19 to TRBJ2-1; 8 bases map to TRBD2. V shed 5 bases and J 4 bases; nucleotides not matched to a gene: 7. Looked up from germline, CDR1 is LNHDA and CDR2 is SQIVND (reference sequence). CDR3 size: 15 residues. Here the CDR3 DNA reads TGTGCCAGTAGTCCGCGGGGGGTGTCATACAATGAGCAGTTCTTC. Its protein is CASSPRGVSYNEQFF.

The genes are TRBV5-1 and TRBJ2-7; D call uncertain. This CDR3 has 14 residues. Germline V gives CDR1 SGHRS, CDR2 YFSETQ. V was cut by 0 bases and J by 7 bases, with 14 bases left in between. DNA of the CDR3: TGCGCCAGCAGCTTGGGACCCCCTAGAGGAGAGCAGTACGTC. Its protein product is CASSLGPPRGEQYV.

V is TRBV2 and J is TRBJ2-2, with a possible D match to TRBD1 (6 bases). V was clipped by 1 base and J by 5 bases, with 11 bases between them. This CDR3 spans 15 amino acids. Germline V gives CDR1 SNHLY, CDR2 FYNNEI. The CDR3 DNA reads TGTGCCAGCAGTGAAGGCACAGGGATGACCGGGGAGCTGTTTTTT. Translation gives CASSEGTGMTGELFF.

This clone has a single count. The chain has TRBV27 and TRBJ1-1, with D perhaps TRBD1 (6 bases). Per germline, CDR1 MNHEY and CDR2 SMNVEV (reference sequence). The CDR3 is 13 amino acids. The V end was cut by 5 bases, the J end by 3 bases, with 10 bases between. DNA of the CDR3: TGTGCCAGCAGTATACAGGGTTACACTGAAGCTTTCTTT. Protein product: CASSIQGYTEAFF.

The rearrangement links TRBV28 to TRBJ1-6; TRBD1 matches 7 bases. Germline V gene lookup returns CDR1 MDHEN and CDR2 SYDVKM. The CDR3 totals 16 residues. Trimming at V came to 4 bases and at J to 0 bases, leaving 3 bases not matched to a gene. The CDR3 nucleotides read TGTGCCAGCAGTTCACAGGGGAGCTCCTATAATTCACCCCTCCACTTT. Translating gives CASSSQGSSYNSPLHF.

The CDR3 spells CSALPLGNTEAFF. The CDR3 DNA reads as TGCAGCGCCCTCCCCCTGGGGAACACTGAAGCTTTCTTT. The chain employs TRBV29-1 and TRBJ1-1; D gene uncertain. The V end lost 7 bases, the J end lost 1 base, and 13 bases lay between the germline ends. The germline V gene has CDR1 SQVTM and CDR2 ANQGSEA. CDR3 length equals 13 residues.

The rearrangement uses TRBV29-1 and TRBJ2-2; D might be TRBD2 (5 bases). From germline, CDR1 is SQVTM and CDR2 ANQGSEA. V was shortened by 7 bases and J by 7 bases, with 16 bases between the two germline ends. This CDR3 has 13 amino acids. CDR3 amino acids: CSGGWSIDGELFF. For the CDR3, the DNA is TGCAGCGGCGGGTGGAGCATAGACGGGGAGCTGTTTTTT.

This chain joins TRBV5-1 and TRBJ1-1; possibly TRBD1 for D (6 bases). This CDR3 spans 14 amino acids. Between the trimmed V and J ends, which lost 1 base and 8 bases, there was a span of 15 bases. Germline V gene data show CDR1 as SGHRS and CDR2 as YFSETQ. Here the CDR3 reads CASSLLGVGAEAFF. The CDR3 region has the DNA TGCGCCAGCAGCTTGCTGGGGGTGGGGGCCGAAGCTTTCTTT.

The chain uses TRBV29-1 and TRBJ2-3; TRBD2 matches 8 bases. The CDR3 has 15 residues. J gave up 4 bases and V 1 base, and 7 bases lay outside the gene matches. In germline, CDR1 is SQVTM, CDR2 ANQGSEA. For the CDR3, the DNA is TGCAGCGTTGAAGTCGGGGGGGCCGGTCCAGATACGCAGTATTTT. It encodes CSVEVGGAGPDTQYF.

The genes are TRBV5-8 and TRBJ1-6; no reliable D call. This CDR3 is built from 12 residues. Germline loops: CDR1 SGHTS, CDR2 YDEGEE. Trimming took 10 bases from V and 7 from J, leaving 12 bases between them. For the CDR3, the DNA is TGTGCCCCCAAACAGCAGAATTCACCCCTCCACTTT. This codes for CAPKQQNSPLHF.